This is a list of T cell receptor beta chains from one sample in a study of identifying expanded T cells in peripheral blood. Method: immunoSEQ multiplex PCR; TCRdb's copy keeps in-frame clones and lacks some. The table shows more than 95,000 clones, with roughly 80% occurring only once. The sample comprised blood. The receptors were sampled from a person aged 18 to 70 in good health. The CDR3 runs from the conserved cysteine through the conserved F or W. The D gene is left open where the match is weak. Some rows mark clone size as missing; the rest say once, few, many or name a class of expanded clone.

j_call v_call clone_size d_call cdr3_nt cdr3_aa
TRBJ2-3 TRBV6-5 NA TRBD1 TGTGCCAGCAGCCAGGGGGAAGGGACGCAGTATTTT CASSQGEGTQYF
TRBJ1-2 TRBV7-9 NA NA TGTGCCAGCAGCCTCTTCGAAACCGGGTCCCGATATGGCTACACCTTC CASSLFETGSRYGYTF
TRBJ2-1 TRBV9 NA NA TGTGCCAGCAGCTCAGACCCTAATGAGCAGTTCTTC CASSSDPNEQFF
TRBJ2-7 TRBV7-6 NA NA TGTGCCAGCAGCCTCCTGAGCAGCGCCGAGCAGTACTTC CASSLLSSAEQYF
TRBJ2-1 TRBV7-7 NA NA TGTGCCAGCAGCTTAGTTTTTACGGGAGTCAATGAGCAGTTCTTC CASSLVFTGVNEQFF
TRBJ1-1 TRBV6-5 NA NA TGTGCCAGCACCGACGGTGTTACTGGGACTGAAGCTTTCTTT CASTDGVTGTEAFF
TRBJ1-6 TRBV6-1 NA TRBD1 TGTGCCAGCAGCCCCGGGACAGGGCAGAATTCACCCCTCCACTTT CASSPGTGQNSPLHF
TRBJ2-5 TRBV5-4 NA NA TGTGCCAGCAGTGCCCCTGTGGCACAAGAGACCCAGTACTTC CASSAPVAQETQYF
TRBJ1-2 TRBV29-1 few NA TGCAGCGCATACCTCTATGGCTACACCTTC CSAYLYGYTF
TRBJ2-1 TRBV7-2 NA NA TGTGCCAGCAGCTTGGGGTCCTCCTACAATGAGCAGTTCTTC CASSLGSSYNEQFF
TRBJ1-2 TRBV27 NA NA TGTGCCAGCGGAGGGGGGCATGGCTACACCTTC CASGGGHGYTF
TRBJ1-1 TRBV19 once NA TGTGCCAGTAGTATGCTCCGGGGGAACACTGAAGCTTTCTTT CASSMLRGNTEAFF
TRBJ1-4 TRBV6-5 NA TRBD1 TGTGCCAGCAGCCAGGGGGCGGCTACTAATGAAAAACTGTTTTTT CASSQGAATNEKLFF
TRBJ2-5 TRBV7-2 NA TRBD1 TGTGCCAGCAGGGCGACAGGGGTAGAGACCCAGTACTTC CASRATGVETQYF
TRBJ1-4 TRBV7-9 NA NA TGTGCCAGCAGCTTTAGTATGGGACAACAAAATGAAAAACTGTTTTTT CASSFSMGQQNEKLFF
TRBJ2-7 TRBV30 NA NA TGTGCCTGGAGTGAGACCACCTACGAGCAGTACTTC CAWSETTYEQYF
TRBJ1-5 TRBV2 few TRBD1 TGTGCCACGCATCCAGGGGGCGCATGGAATCAGCCCCAGCATTTT CATHPGGAWNQPQHF
TRBJ1-1 TRBV11-2 NA NA TGTGCCAGCAGCCCCCAGGCCCGAGTTACTGAAGCTTTCTTT CASSPQARVTEAFF
TRBJ2-7 TRBV4-3 NA TRBD2 TGCGCCAGCAGTCGGACTAGCGGGAGAGCCTACGAGCAGTACTTC CASSRTSGRAYEQYF
TRBJ1-1 TRBV18 NA NA TGTGCCAGCTCGTCTACCAGCCCGGGCACTGAAGCTTTCTTT CASSSTSPGTEAFF
TRBJ1-2 TRBV18 NA TRBD1 TGTGCCAGCTCACCTACAGGACAGGGCCTTGGGGGCTACACCTTC CASSPTGQGLGGYTF
TRBJ2-5 TRBV9 once NA TGTGCCAGCAGCGTAGATGCGGTCCGGCAAGAGACCCAGTACTTC CASSVDAVRQETQYF
TRBJ2-7 TRBV9 NA TRBD1 TGTGCCAGCAGCACCCGACAGGGTATCTCCTACGAGCAGTACTTC CASSTRQGISYEQYF
TRBJ1-2 TRBV18 few TRBD1 TGTGCCAGCTCACCCCGACAGGGCCCTCCAGATGGCTACACCTTC CASSPRQGPPDGYTF
TRBJ1-1 TRBV9 few NA TGTGCCAGCAGCGTAGATCCAGGGATGAACACTGAAGCTTTCTTT CASSVDPGMNTEAFF
TRBJ1-5 TRBV6-1 few TRBD1 TGTGCCAGCAGTGCCAGACAGGGGAATGGCAATCAGCCCCAGCATTTT CASSARQGNGNQPQHF
TRBJ1-5 TRBV7-9 NA NA TGTGCCAGCAGCTTGGAAGGCAGGGAGGGTCAGCCCCAGCATTTT CASSLEGREGQPQHF
TRBJ2-7 TRBV5-5 NA NA TGTGCCAGCAGCCCGGGGACTGCATACGAGCAGTACTTC CASSPGTAYEQYF
TRBJ2-7 TRBV27 NA TRBD1 TGTGCCAGCCGGACAGGGGGCATTGAGCAGTACTTC CASRTGGIEQYF
TRBJ2-2 TRBV5-1 NA NA TGCGCCAGCAGCTTGGGGAAGGGGTCGACCGGGGAGCTGTTTTTT CASSLGKGSTGELFF
TRBJ2-5 TRBV15 NA NA TGTGCCACCAGCAGGCATTACCAAGAGACCCAGTACTTC CATSRHYQETQYF
TRBJ1-1 TRBV18 once NA TGTGCCAGCTCACCATCAGGAGTCGGCACTGAAGCTTTCTTT CASSPSGVGTEAFF
TRBJ1-2 TRBV7-2 NA NA TGTGCCAGCAGAGTAGGGTCTAACTATGGCTACACCTTC CASRVGSNYGYTF
TRBJ2-1 TRBV9 NA NA TGTGCCAGCAGCGGAAGTAATGAGCAGTTCTTC CASSGSNEQFF
TRBJ2-3 TRBV7-2 NA NA TGTGCCAGCAGCCCCGAGTGGTGGGATACGCAGTATTTT CASSPEWWDTQYF
TRBJ2-2 TRBV18 NA NA TGTGCCAGCGGGTCGGCGGGAAACACCGGGGAGCTGTTTTTT CASGSAGNTGELFF
TRBJ1-2 TRBV6-6 NA NA TGTGCCAGCAGTCACCCCATCAGGGGTAGCTATGGCTACACCTTC CASSHPIRGSYGYTF
TRBJ2-7 TRBV14 NA NA TGTGCCAGCAGCCAAGACACGAACCGGGACACCCACTACGAGCAGTACTTC CASSQDTNRDTHYEQYF
TRBJ2-7 TRBV25-1 NA TRBD2 TGTGCCAGCAGCCGGGGACTAGGAACCTACGAGCAGTACTTC CASSRGLGTYEQYF
TRBJ1-2 TRBV7-8 NA NA TGTGCCAGCAGCTGGGAGACGTTCCGGACAGTGTATGGCTACACCTTC CASSWETFRTVYGYTF
TRBJ1-1 TRBV7-9 few TRBD1 TGTGCCAGCAGTCCACAGGGGACTCAGGATTCTGAAGCTTTCTTT CASSPQGTQDSEAFF
TRBJ2-1 TRBV7-9 NA NA TGTGCCAGCAGCCTAGGGAAAAATGAGCAGTTCTTC CASSLGKNEQFF
TRBJ1-3 TRBV9 NA NA TGTGCCAGCAGCGTAGCTGTGGCCTCTGGAAACACCATATATTTT CASSVAVASGNTIYF
TRBJ2-3 TRBV29-1 NA TRBD2 TGCAGCGTAACCACTAGCGGGGCGATGGGAGATACGCAGTATTTT CSVTTSGAMGDTQYF
TRBJ2-7 TRBV27 NA TRBD1 TGTGCCAGCAGTTTATCGGACAGGCCCTACGAGCAGTACTTC CASSLSDRPYEQYF
TRBJ2-7 TRBV30 once NA TGTGCCTGGAGTGTCGGGCAGAATTACGAGCAGTACTTC CAWSVGQNYEQYF
TRBJ1-1 TRBV6-6 NA NA TGTGCCAGCAGTTTCTTTATGACAGTCATGAACACTGAAGCTTTCTTT CASSFFMTVMNTEAFF
TRBJ2-7 TRBV30 NA TRBD1 TGTGCCTGGACAACCGGGACAGGGTCCGGGGGGGAGCAGTACTTC CAWTTGTGSGGEQYF
TRBJ2-1 TRBV27 NA NA TGTGCCAGCAGTACCTACAATGAGCAGTTCTTC CASSTYNEQFF
TRBJ1-1 TRBV7-9 NA NA TGTGCCAGCAGCCAAACCTTACGAGCTTTCTTT CASSQTLRAFF
TRBJ2-7 TRBV10-2 NA NA TGCGCCAGCAGTGAGATCTCCTACGAGCAGTACTTC CASSEISYEQYF
TRBJ1-5 TRBV15 NA TRBD1 TGTGCCACCAGCAGCGGGACAGTAGGGGCCAATCAGCCCCAGCATTTT CATSSGTVGANQPQHF
TRBJ2-7 TRBV4-1 NA NA TGCGCCAGCAGCCAAGGACGGACCTACGAGCAGTACTTC CASSQGRTYEQYF
TRBJ2-1 TRBV2 NA NA TGTGCCACTACAGGACAGACCTACAATGAGCAGTTCTTC CATTGQTYNEQFF
TRBJ1-6 TRBV6-5 NA NA TGTGCCAGCAGTTACGGGCTAGGCTATAATTCACCCCTCCACTTT CASSYGLGYNSPLHF